This T cell receptor (beta chain) stems from a study of blood T cell repertoires in COVID-19. Overall study: There were acute and convalescent COVID-19 samples, and they came from the United States, Italy and Spain. From T cells, B-cell-depleted T cells, or PBMCs came the material, which was cDNA or gDNA.

This CDR3 is 14 amino acids long. Trimming took off 1 base at V and 2 bases at J, with 7 bases between the two ends. Germline CDR1 is SGDLS and CDR2 is YYNGEE. Per the original methods: Counts of nucleated cells, estimated from reference gene primer amplification, were obtained. The table came from immunoSEQ multiplex PCR; TCRdb's copy has only in-frame clones and leaves some out. V and J calls and clone size are copied from that table; D and trimming were computed from the DNA. The sample has 200,000 or so clones, 80% to 90% seen once. Clinical histories supplied by participants themselves formed the basis of cohort assignment.

The gene calls are TRBV9 and TRBJ1-5, with TRBD1 as a possible D gene (5 bases). The source material was PBMCs or T cells enriched from blood (not recorded which). The sequence was obtained from a woman in her thirties or forties with acute COVID-19. The CDR3 DNA is TGTGCCAGCAGCGTATCGGGGGGCAATCAGCCCCAGCATTTT. This gives the protein CASSVSGGNQPQHF.